Below are 11 T cell receptor beta chains sequenced from a single sample in a study of T cell responses to AZD1222 COVID-19 vaccine. Data came from immunoSEQ multiplex PCR; TCRdb stores just in-frame clones and leaves some out. Of around 150,000 clones in the sample, under 95% were seen once. The sample in question was peripheral blood, obtained on day 0 of MenACWY control vaccination. These receptors came from an adult in good health.

The chain couples TRBV27 to TRBJ2-7, with D perhaps being TRBD1 or TRBD2 (5 bases each). The CDR3 runs to 15 residues. The germline V gene has CDR1 MNHEY and CDR2 SMNVEV (reference sequence). V lost 3 bases and J 0 bases, leaving 12 bases between the germline ends. The CDR3 nucleotides are TGTGCCAGCAGTTTCGAGGGGAGCCACTCCTACGAGCAGTACTTC. This sequence encodes CASSFEGSHSYEQYF.

The V and J genes are TRBV3-1 (or the pseudogene TRBV3-2) and TRBJ2-5; D unresolved. Germline assignment: CDR1 LGHDT and CDR2 YNNKEL (reference sequence). This CDR3 has 15 amino acids. Trimming removed 4 bases from V and 0 bases from J, with 12 bases in between. The CDR3 region is CASSPLAVYQETQYF. As DNA, the CDR3 is TGTGCCAGCAGCCCCCTCGCGGTGTACCAAGAGACCCAGTACTTC.

This rearrangement joins TRBV18 to TRBJ1-5; D unresolved. CDR1 is KGHSH and CDR2 is LQKENI in the germline V gene. V lost 6 bases, J lost 1 base, and 4 bases lay in between. There are 12 residues in the CDR3. The CDR3 loop is CASSESNQPQHF. CDR3 DNA sequence: TGTGCCAGCTCGGAGAGCAATCAGCCCCAGCATTTT.

The chain is built from TRBV7-9 and TRBJ1-1; the D is unclear. The V gene lost 4 bases and the J gene lost 6 bases, with 6 bases spanning the gap. This CDR3 is built from 11 residues. In germline, CDR1 is SEHNR, CDR2 FQNEAQ (reference sequence). The CDR3 sequence: CASSSPAEAFF. CDR3 bases: TGTGCCAGCAGCTCCCCCGCTGAAGCTTTCTTT.

The rearrangement uses TRBV25-1 and TRBJ1-5; no reliable D call. V lost 6 bases and J 5 bases, leaving 8 bases between the germline ends. The CDR3 sequence is 12 residues long. Germline V gene lookup returns CDR1 MGHDK and CDR2 SYGVNS. The DNA of the CDR3 is TGTGCCAGCAGGAGGGCGGATCAGCCCCAGCATTTT. Its translation: CASRRADQPQHF.

The gene calls are TRBV29-1 and TRBJ1-4; the D is unclear. The CDR3 contains 13 residues. Germline loops: CDR1 SQVTM, CDR2 ANQGSEA. Trimming took off 7 bases at V and 3 bases at J, with 12 bases between the two ends. CDR3 residues: CSAGGEANEKLFF. The CDR3 region has the DNA TGCAGCGCCGGAGGCGAGGCTAATGAAAAACTGTTTTTT.

The gene calls are TRBV20-1 and TRBJ1-5; TRBD1 agrees at 8 bases. Unmatched junction bases numbered 4, after V lost 3 bases and J lost 3 bases. This CDR3 is 14 amino acids long. The germline V gene has CDR1 DFQATT and CDR2 SNEGSKA (reference sequence). The CDR3 nucleotides read TGCAGTGCTAGTGGGACAGGCCTCAATCAGCCCCAGCATTTT. It encodes CSASGTGLNQPQHF.

The count of this clone is one. V and J are TRBV19 and TRBJ1-1; TRBD1 might be the D (6 bases). Looked up from germline, CDR1 is LNHDA and CDR2 is SQIVND (reference sequence). Trimming stripped 6 bases from V and 6 bases from J, with 14 bases between. The length of the CDR3 is 13 residues. The CDR3 nucleotides are TGTGCCAGTAGCGGGGACATTTTCGCTGAAGCTTTCTTT. This encodes CASSGDIFAEAFF.

The chain combines TRBV2 with TRBJ2-7; 8 nucleotides align to TRBD1. Germline V lookup: CDR1 SNHLY, CDR2 FYNNEI. V shed 5 bases, J shed 4 bases, and the junction held 13 bases outside the gene matches. The length of the CDR3 is 16 residues. In DNA form, the CDR3 reads TGTGCCAGCAGTAGGGGGCAGGGGGCGAGTTGGTACGAGCAGTACTTC. Translating gives CASSRGQGASWYEQYF.

This rearrangement joins TRBV5-1 to TRBJ1-3, with D possibly TRBD1 on 6 matching bases. The CDR3 runs 13 residues. Trimming cost V 5 bases and J 4 bases, with 10 bases left between them. Germline CDR1 SGHRS, CDR2 YFSETQ. The CDR3 region is CASSPQGGNTIYF. The CDR3, as DNA: TGCGCCAGCAGTCCCCAGGGGGGAAACACCATATATTTT.

This clone was seen a single time. CDR3 nucleotides: TGTGCCAGCACCCCCATGATTGGCAGGGGAGGTGACTATGGCTACACCTTC. As protein: CASTPMIGRGGDYGYTF. The chain recombines TRBV7-9 with TRBJ1-2, with D tentatively TRBD1 (6 bases). Germline V gives CDR1 SEHNR, CDR2 FQNEAQ (reference sequence). V dropped 7 bases and J dropped 3 bases, with 24 bases sitting between them. This CDR3 contains 17 residues.